This TCR beta chain came from a study of cytomegalovirus exposure and HLA in healthy donors. Study results and caveats: Many donors shared some public TCRs, even though most TCR sequences were rare. Analyses of presence and absence presupposed an approximately uniform sequencing depth across donors.

The germline V and J ends were trimmed by 0 bases and 1 base, with 21 bases remaining between them. The V gene's germline CDR1 is SQVTM and CDR2 ANQGSEA. The CDR3 sequence is 18 residues long. About this clone itself: The antigen is undetermined.

The PCR made use of 60 Vbeta and 13 Jbeta primers. Source study methods: Later work found tens of millions of unique TCR beta chains, with 9.5 million to 12 million shared. TCRdb keeps only in-frame clones here, not all; method: immunoSEQ multiplex PCR. V and J calls and clone size follow that table, whereas D and trimming were derived from the DNA. The sample has 150,000 or so clones, about 74% seen once. The receptor comes from a man aged 18 to 29 in good health and CMV-seropositive. Sequenced input: PBMCs. The chain employs TRBV29-1 and TRBJ1-1; D unresolved. The CDR3, as DNA: TGCAGCGTTGAAGATCCAAGCCGACCGGGAGGGAGGAACACTGAAGCTTTCTTT. Translating it yields CSVEDPSRPGGRNTEAFF.